The rows below give T cell receptor beta chains drawn from one sample of a study of cytomegalovirus exposure and HLA in healthy donors. Libraries were prepared by immunoSEQ multiplex PCR; TCRdb keeps only in-frame clonotypes and omits some of them. Here the sample spans fewer than 200,000 clones, approximately 86% being singletons. Source material: PBMCs. The receptors stem from a man aged 18 to 29 in good health and CMV-seropositive. Each CDR3 is given with its conserved first and last residue. The D gene is left open where the match is weak. Only some rows state a clone size, as once, few, many or a class for expanded clones.

len: 11
v_gene: TRBV5-1
j_gene: TRBJ2-7
abundance: few
d_gene: .
CDR3aa: CASSEQSEQYF
CDR3nt: TGCGCCAGCAGCGAGCAAAGCGAGCAGTACTTC

len: 14
v_gene: TRBV14
j_gene: TRBJ1-1
abundance: .
d_gene: TRBD1
CDR3aa: CASSRQGYGTEAFF
CDR3nt: TGTGCCAGCAGCAGACAGGGATATGGCACTGAAGCTTTCTTT

len: 13
v_gene: TRBV5-1
j_gene: TRBJ2-7
abundance: .
d_gene: TRBD1
CDR3aa: CASSLTGDYEQYF
CDR3nt: TGCGCCAGCAGCTTGACAGGGGACTACGAGCAGTACTTC

len: 15
v_gene: TRBV6-6
j_gene: TRBJ1-6
abundance: few
d_gene: .
CDR3aa: CASSYSSGPNSPLHF
CDR3nt: TGTGCCAGCAGTTACTCGTCAGGGCCAAATTCACCCCTCCACTTT

len: 17
v_gene: TRBV12-5
j_gene: TRBJ2-2
abundance: .
d_gene: TRBD2
CDR3aa: CASGPGGTSVDTGELFF
CDR3nt: TGTGCTAGTGGTCCAGGAGGCACTAGCGTCGACACCGGGGAGCTGTTTTTT

len: 13
v_gene: TRBV7-9
j_gene: TRBJ1-3
abundance: .
d_gene: .
CDR3aa: CASTGGYGNTIYF
CDR3nt: TGTGCCAGCACCGGCGGCTATGGAAACACCATATATTTT

len: 14
v_gene: TRBV6-1
j_gene: TRBJ1-2
abundance: .
d_gene: .
CDR3aa: CASSEGRGSEGYTF
CDR3nt: TGTGCCAGCAGTGAGGGCAGGGGATCGGAAGGCTACACCTTC

len: 15
v_gene: TRBV6-1
j_gene: TRBJ2-2
abundance: .
d_gene: .
CDR3aa: CASTLFGSNTGELFF
CDR3nt: TGTGCCAGCACACTATTCGGGTCGAACACCGGGGAGCTGTTTTTT

len: 15
v_gene: TRBV19
j_gene: TRBJ2-1
abundance: once
d_gene: .
CDR3aa: CASSMGATPFNEQFF
CDR3nt: TGTGCCAGTAGTATGGGGGCCACACCTTTCAATGAGCAGTTCTTC

len: 13
v_gene: TRBV18
j_gene: TRBJ1-5
abundance: .
d_gene: .
CDR3aa: CASSQGRDQPQHF
CDR3nt: TGTGCCAGCTCACAGGGGCGAGATCAGCCCCAGCATTTT

len: 15
v_gene: TRBV28
j_gene: TRBJ1-1
abundance: .
d_gene: .
CDR3aa: CASSPPVRGRTEAFF
CDR3nt: TGTGCCAGCAGCCCTCCGGTAAGGGGCCGAACTGAAGCTTTCTTT

len: 14
v_gene: TRBV9
j_gene: TRBJ2-7
abundance: .
d_gene: .
CDR3aa: CASSVTGSGYEQYF
CDR3nt: TGTGCCAGCAGCGTAACAGGGTCCGGCTACGAGCAGTACTTC

len: 14
v_gene: TRBV9
j_gene: TRBJ2-7
abundance: .
d_gene: .
CDR3aa: CASGLGQRDTSCPF
CDR3nt: TGTGCCAGCGGTCTTGGTCAGCGGGACACCTCTTGTCCCTTC

len: 13
v_gene: TRBV9
j_gene: TRBJ1-5
abundance: once
d_gene: .
CDR3aa: CASSPGGNQPQHF
CDR3nt: TGTGCCAGCAGCCCTGGGGGGAATCAGCCCCAGCATTTT

len: 15
v_gene: TRBV29-1
j_gene: TRBJ2-3
abundance: .
d_gene: TRBD2
CDR3aa: CSAQASGRGTDTQYF
CDR3nt: TGCAGCGCCCAGGCTAGCGGGAGAGGCACAGATACGCAGTATTTT